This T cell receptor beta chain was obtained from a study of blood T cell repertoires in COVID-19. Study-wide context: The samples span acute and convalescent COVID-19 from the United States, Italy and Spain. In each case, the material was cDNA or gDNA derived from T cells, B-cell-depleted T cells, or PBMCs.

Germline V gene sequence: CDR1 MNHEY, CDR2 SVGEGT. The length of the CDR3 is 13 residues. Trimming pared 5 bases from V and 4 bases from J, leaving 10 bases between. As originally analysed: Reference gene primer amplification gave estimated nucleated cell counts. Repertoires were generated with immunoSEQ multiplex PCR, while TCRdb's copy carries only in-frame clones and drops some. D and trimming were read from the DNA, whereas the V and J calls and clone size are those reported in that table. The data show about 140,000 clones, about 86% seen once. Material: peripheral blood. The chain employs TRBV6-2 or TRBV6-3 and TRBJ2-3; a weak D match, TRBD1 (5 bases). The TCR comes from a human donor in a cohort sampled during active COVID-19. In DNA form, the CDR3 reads TGTGCCAGCAGTAGACAGAGCGCAGATACGCAGTATTTT. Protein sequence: CASSRQSADTQYF.